Listed below are T cell receptor beta chains from one sample, sequenced in a study of Ad26.COV2.S vaccination and SARS-CoV-2 variants. Profiled with immunoSEQ multiplex PCR; TCRdb holds only in-frame clones, not every one. The table includes a few hundred thousand clones, about nine tenths detected once. The sequencing used peripheral blood, collected in a trial of Ad26.COV2.S vaccine versus placebo. These TCRs come from a person between 18 and 65 years old who received the Ad26.COV2.S COVID-19 vaccine or a placebo. Each CDR3 is given with its conserved first and last residue. A D gene is named only where the DNA matches it firmly. Expanded clones are given a class, and other clones once, few, many or no size at all.

J gene,clone size,D gene,V gene,CDR3 protein,CDR3 DNA
TRBJ1-1,-,-,TRBV9,CASSPFRGSGNTEAFF,TGTGCCAGCAGCCCTTTTCGTGGGAGCGGGAACACTGAAGCTTTCTTT
TRBJ2-6,-,TRBD2,TRBV4-2,CASSQEPGLAGRSGANVLTF,TGTGCCAGCAGCCAAGAACCAGGGCTAGCGGGTAGGTCTGGGGCCAACGTCCTGACTTTC
TRBJ2-5,-,-,TRBV4-3,CASSQDFPGETQYF,TGCGCCAGCAGCCAAGATTTTCCGGGAGAGACCCAGTACTTC
TRBJ1-5,-,-,TRBV6-1,CASSERAQPQHF,TGTGCCAGCAGTGAAAGAGCTCAGCCCCAGCATTTT
TRBJ1-1,-,-,TRBV10-1,CASSEDGNTEAFF,TGCGCCAGCAGTGAGGACGGGAACACTGAAGCTTTCTTT
TRBJ2-3,-,TRBD1,TRBV27,CASSLDRTTDTQYF,TGTGCCAGCAGCCTGGACAGGACCACAGATACGCAGTATTTT
TRBJ2-3,-,TRBD2,TRBV11-3,CASSLSGIPTDTQYF,TGTGCCAGCAGCTTAAGCGGGATCCCCACAGATACGCAGTATTTT
TRBJ1-3,-,-,TRBV2,CASSEGRTSGNTIYF,TGTGCCAGCAGTGAAGGTCGGACCTCTGGAAACACCATATATTTT
TRBJ1-1,once,-,TRBV7-6,CASSPHRGRDTEAFF,TGTGCCAGCAGCCCCCACAGAGGCCGGGACACTGAAGCTTTCTTT
TRBJ2-7,once,TRBD2,TRBV7-8,CASLLAAGGSEQYF,TGTGCCAGCCTCCTGGCTGCGGGGGGCTCCGAGCAGTACTTC
TRBJ2-1,-,-,TRBV5-1,CASSIGTLGFNEQFF,TGCGCCAGCAGCATCGGGACCCTCGGGTTTAATGAGCAGTTCTTC
TRBJ2-7,-,TRBD2,TRBV9,CASSVGLTSGVWEQYF,TGTGCCAGCAGCGTAGGCCTAACTAGCGGGGTCTGGGAGCAGTACTTC
TRBJ2-3,-,TRBD1,TRBV7-3,CASSSITGTGGKDTQYF,TGTGCCAGCAGCTCAATTACCGGGACAGGGGGCAAAGATACGCAGTATTTT
TRBJ2-7,-,-,TRBV7-9,CASSLAPSAGAYEQYF,TGTGCCAGCAGCTTAGCCCCCTCGGCAGGGGCCTACGAGCAGTACTTC
TRBJ2-1,once,TRBD2,TRBV7-9,CASSPGLAGEGEQFF,TGTGCCAGCAGCCCGGGACTAGCGGGGGAGGGTGAGCAGTTCTTC
TRBJ2-2,-,-,TRBV4-2,CASSRVGTGELFF,TGTGCCAGCAGCCGCGTGGGCACCGGGGAGCTGTTTTTT
TRBJ1-4,-,-,TRBV12-3/TRBV12-4,CASSFSGGKLFF,TGTGCCAGCAGTTTTAGCGGGGGGAAACTGTTTTTT
TRBJ2-3,-,-,TRBV6-2/TRBV6-3,CASSWTSHTDTQYF,TGTGCCAGCAGTTGGACCTCCCACACAGATACGCAGTATTTT
TRBJ1-2,few,TRBD1,TRBV27,CASRRQGAVYGYTF,TGTGCCAGCAGGAGACAGGGGGCGGTCTATGGCTACACCTTC
TRBJ1-4,-,-,TRBV7-2,CASSLDRAGYEKLFF,TGTGCCAGCAGCTTAGACCGGGCAGGGTATGAAAAACTGTTTTTT
TRBJ2-5,-,TRBD2,TRBV6-5,CASGWTSGEETQYF,TGTGCCAGCGGATGGACTAGCGGGGAAGAGACCCAGTACTTC
TRBJ2-7,-,-,TRBV19,CASSQPGTLSYEQYF,TGTGCCAGTAGCCAGCCGGGAACCCTAAGCTACGAGCAGTACTTC
TRBJ1-2,-,-,TRBV3-1/TRBV3-2,CASSQGEGGYGYTF,TGTGCCAGCAGCCAAGGGGAGGGTGGCTATGGCTACACCTTC
TRBJ2-3,-,-,TRBV5-1,CASKLSGGGSTDTQYF,TGCGCCAGCAAATTAAGTGGGGGCGGGTCCACAGATACGCAGTATTTT
TRBJ1-4,once,-,TRBV5-1,CASRKTVVGEKLFF,TGCGCCAGCAGGAAGACAGTCGTGGGGGAAAAACTGTTTTTT
TRBJ1-1,-,-,TRBV30,CAWSPGGTEAFF,TGTGCCTGGAGTCCTGGGGGCACTGAAGCTTTCTTT
TRBJ1-2,-,-,TRBV30,CAWSVSGIYGYTF,TGTGCCTGGAGTGTCTCGGGGATCTATGGCTACACCTTC
TRBJ2-3,-,-,TRBV18,CASSQPGPDTQYF,TGTGCCAGCTCACAACCAGGACCAGATACGCAGTATTTT
TRBJ1-5,-,-,TRBV9,CASSVKGEGNQPQHF,TGTGCCAGCAGCGTCAAGGGGGAAGGCAATCAGCCCCAGCATTTT
TRBJ2-1,-,TRBD2,TRBV13,CASSSLAGGPHEQFF,TGTGCCAGCAGCTCCCTAGCGGGGGGGCCCCATGAGCAGTTCTTC
TRBJ1-2,-,-,TRBV5-3,CARSLPRHYGYTF,TGTGCCAGAAGCTTGCCCAGGCACTATGGCTACACCTTC
TRBJ2-7,-,TRBD2,TRBV24-1,CATTTSVHPNSVEQYF,TGTGCCACCACCACTAGCGTTCACCCAAATTCCGTCGAGCAGTACTTC
TRBJ1-3,-,TRBD1,TRBV2,CASSGDRETGNTIYF,TGTGCCAGCAGTGGTGACAGGGAAACTGGAAACACCATATATTTT
TRBJ1-2,-,-,TRBV19,CASSILEGPYGYTF,TGTGCCAGTAGTATTCTGGAAGGCCCCTATGGCTACACCTTC
TRBJ2-7,-,-,TRBV18,CASFEFTDSYEQYF,TGTGCCAGTTTCGAATTTACGGATTCCTACGAGCAGTACTTT
TRBJ1-2,-,-,TRBV15,CATSRDTGYGYTF,TGTGCCACCAGCAGAGATACAGGGTATGGCTACACCTTC